This T cell receptor (beta chain) was identified in a study of identical twins. Template switching added a universal primer binding site, and final cDNA carried unique molecular identifiers. TCRdb re-called the 5' RACE reads through MiXCR, storing one row per CDR3 protein. The sample consists of fewer than 900,000 distinct CDR3 sequences, around a sixth of them appearing once. The germline CDR1 and CDR2 sequences are SEHNR and FQNEAQ (reference sequence). CDR3 length equals 15 residues. V lost 2 bases to trimming and J lost 4 bases, with 14 bases between them. This sample also belongs to another study, concerning T cells expressing NK-cell markers. As that study records: Sorting was restricted to alpha-beta TCR T cells by an anti-gamma-delta TCR antibody in several experiments. Whether the expanded NKG2C+ T cell clones recognized HCMV remained unclear.

The sequence came from a woman aged 18-29 years in good health. Sequenced sample: PBMCs. The V and J genes are TRBV7-9 and TRBJ2-5; no clear D gene. The CDR3 DNA reads TGTGCCAGCAGCTTACCGCCGACGGTGGGAGAGACCCAGTACTTC. Translated, it gives CASSLPPTVGETQYF.